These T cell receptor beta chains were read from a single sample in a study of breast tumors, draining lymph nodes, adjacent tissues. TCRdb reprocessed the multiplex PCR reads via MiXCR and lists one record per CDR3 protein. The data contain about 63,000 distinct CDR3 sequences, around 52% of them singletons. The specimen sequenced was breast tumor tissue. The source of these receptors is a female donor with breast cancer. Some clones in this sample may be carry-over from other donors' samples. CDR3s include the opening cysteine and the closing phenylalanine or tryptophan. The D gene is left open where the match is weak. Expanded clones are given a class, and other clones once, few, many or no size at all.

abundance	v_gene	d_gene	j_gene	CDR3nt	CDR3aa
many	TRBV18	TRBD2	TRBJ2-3	TGTGCCAGCTCCCCGGGAGGCCCGAGAGGAGATACGCAGTATTTT	CASSPGGPRGDTQYF
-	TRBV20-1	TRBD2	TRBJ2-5	TGCAGTGCCGTCCCGACTAGCGGGGCTCAGGTGACCCAGTACTTC	CSAVPTSGAQVTQYF
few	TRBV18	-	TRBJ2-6	TGTGCCAGCTCACCGACAGGGGCCAACGTCCTGACTTTC	CASSPTGANVLTF
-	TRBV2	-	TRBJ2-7	TGTGCCAGCAGCCAAGACCGGGACAAGTTTATCGCGCAGTACTTC	CASSQDRDKFIAQYF
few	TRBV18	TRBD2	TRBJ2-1	TGTGCCAGCTCACCACCCGGGGGGGCCTTTCTTGAGCAGTTCTTC	CASSPPGGAFLEQFF
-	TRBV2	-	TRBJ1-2	TGTGCCAGCAGTGAGATTATAGGGACTGACTATGGCTACACCTTC	CASSEIIGTDYGYTF
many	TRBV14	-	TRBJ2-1	TGTGCCAGCAGCCGAAACGCGGGACTTCACAATGAGCAGTTCTTC	CASSRNAGLHNEQFF
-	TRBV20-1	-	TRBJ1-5	TGCAGTGCTAGTCTCGCTGGAGGGGGAGGGGCGAATAGCAATCAGCCCCAGCATTTT	CSASLAGGGGANSNQPQHF
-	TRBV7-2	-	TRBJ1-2	TGTGCCAGCAGCCCCCAGATTTTTAGCGGGGGAGGCTACACCTTC	CASSPQIFSGGGYTF
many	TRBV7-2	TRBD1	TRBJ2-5	TGTGCCAGCAAGGGGACAGGACCCCGCTGGACCCAGTACTTC	CASKGTGPRWTQYF
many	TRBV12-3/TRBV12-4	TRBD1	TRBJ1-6	TGTGCCAGCAGACCTGGGACAGGGGTTTCACCCCTCCACTTT	CASRPGTGVSPLHF
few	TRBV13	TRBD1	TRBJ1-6	TGTGCCAGCAGCTTAGTTTTCGGGACAGTTTCACCCCTCCACTTT	CASSLVFGTVSPLHF
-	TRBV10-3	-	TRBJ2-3	TGTGCCATCAGTGATGGCACAGATACGCAGTATTTT	CAISDGTDTQYF
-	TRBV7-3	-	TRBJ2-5	TGTGCCAGCAGCACCGGGACGCCCCCTAAGACCCAGTACTTC	CASSTGTPPKTQYF
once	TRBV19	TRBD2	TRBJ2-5	TGTGCCAGTAGTATAGCGGGAGGTTTGAAAGAGACCCAGTACTTC	CASSIAGGLKETQYF
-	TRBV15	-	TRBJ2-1	TGTGCCACCAGCAGAGATAGAGGGGCAGGGAATGAGCAGTTCTTC	CATSRDRGAGNEQFF
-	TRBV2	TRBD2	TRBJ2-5	TGTGCCAGCAGTTTACTAGCGACCCAAGAGACCCAGTACTTC	CASSLLATQETQYF
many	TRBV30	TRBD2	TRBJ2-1	TGTGCCTGGAGTGGTCCGGGTTCGGGAGGGCCGGGCAATGAGCAGTTCTTC	CAWSGPGSGGPGNEQFF
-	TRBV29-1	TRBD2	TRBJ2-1	TGCAGCGTTGAGGAGTATCTAGCGGGGGGGCGATCCTACAATGAGCAGTTCTTC	CSVEEYLAGGRSYNEQFF
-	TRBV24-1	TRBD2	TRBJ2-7	TGTGCCACCAGTTTGGGAGGGAGCGGGAGGAACGAGCAGTACTTC	CATSLGGSGRNEQYF
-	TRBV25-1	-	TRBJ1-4	TGTGCCAGCAGTGAATGGGGGGACGGAACTAATGAAAAACTGTTTTTT	CASSEWGDGTNEKLFF
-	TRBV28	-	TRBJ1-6	TGTGCCACCGCACACGCGGACCTTTGGAATTCACCCCTCCACTTT	CATAHADLWNSPLHF
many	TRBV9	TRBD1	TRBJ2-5	TGTGCCAGCAGCGTCATAGGGGGCGAGACCCAGTACTTC	CASSVIGGETQYF
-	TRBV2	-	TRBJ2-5	TGTGCCAGCATGGCTGGGGACAACCAAGAGACCCAGTACTTC	CASMAGDNQETQYF
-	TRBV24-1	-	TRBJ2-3	TGTGCCACCGGGGCTGGCGAGCGGAGCACAGATACGCAGTATTTT	CATGAGERSTDTQYF
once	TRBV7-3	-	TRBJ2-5	TGTGCCAGCAGCTTAGGGGAAGCGCCGTCCGGAGAGACCCAGTACTTC	CASSLGEAPSGETQYF
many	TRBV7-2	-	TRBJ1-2	TGTGCCAGCAGCTTAGTGCCAGGGAACTATGGCTACACCTTC	CASSLVPGNYGYTF
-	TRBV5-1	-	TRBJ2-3	TGCGCCAGCAGGCCCGCAAGGGGCGGGGCTAGCACAGATACGCAGTATTTT	CASRPARGGASTDTQYF
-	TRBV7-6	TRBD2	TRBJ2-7	TGTGCCAGCACCCCGACTAGCGGGCCGTACGAGCAGTACTTC	CASTPTSGPYEQYF
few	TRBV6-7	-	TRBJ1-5	TGTGCCAGCAGTCCCGGGACAAGCCTAGATCAGCCCCAGCATTTT	CASSPGTSLDQPQHF
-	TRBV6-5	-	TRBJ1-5	TGTGCCAGCAGTTGGACACAGAGTTTT	CASSWTQSF
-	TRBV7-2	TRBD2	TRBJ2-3	TGTGCCAGCAGCGGACTAGATACTAGCACAGATACGCAGTATTTT	CASSGLDTSTDTQYF
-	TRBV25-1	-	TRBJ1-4	TGTGCCATCAGGACAGAGGGGGGGGGTAGACTGTTTTTT	CAIRTEGGGRLFF
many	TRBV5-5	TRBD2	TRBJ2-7	TGTGCCAGCAGCCGGAATAGCGGGGGGGGTTACGAGCAGTACTTC	CASSRNSGGGYEQYF
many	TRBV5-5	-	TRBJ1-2	TGTGCCAGCAGCTTGGGTACAGCTACTAACTATGGCTACACCTTC	CASSLGTATNYGYTF
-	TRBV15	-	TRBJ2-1	TGTGCCACCAGCGCTCGCAATGAGCAGTTCTTC	CATSARNEQFF
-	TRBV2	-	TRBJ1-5	TGTGCCAGCAGCCCCGACTGGGGGGGGTACCAGCCCCAGCATTTT	CASSPDWGGYQPQHF
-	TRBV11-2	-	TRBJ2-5	TGTGCCAGCAGCTCCCGACCGGGACAAGAGACCCAGTACTTC	CASSSRPGQETQYF
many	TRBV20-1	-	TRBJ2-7	TGCAGTGCTATTTCTCGTGGGGGCAGTTCCTACGAGCAGTACTTC	CSAISRGGSSYEQYF
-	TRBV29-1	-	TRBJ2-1	TGCAGCGTTGGAGACAGCTACAATGAGCAGTTCTTC	CSVGDSYNEQFF
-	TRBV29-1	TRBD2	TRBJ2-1	TGCAGCGTTGATAGCGGGGGGGACCTGTTGGATGAGCAGTTCTTC	CSVDSGGDLLDEQFF
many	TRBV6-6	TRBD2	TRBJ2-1	TGTGCCAGCAGCCGCCCAGCGGGACTAGCGGGAGATGAGCAGTTCTTC	CASSRPAGLAGDEQFF
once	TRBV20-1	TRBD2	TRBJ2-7	TGCAGTGCTAGACCTAGCGGGAGTTACGAGCAGTACTTC	CSARPSGSYEQYF
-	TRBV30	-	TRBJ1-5	TGTGCCTGGAGTGGGCAGGGGAATCAGCCCCAGCATTTT	CAWSGQGNQPQHF
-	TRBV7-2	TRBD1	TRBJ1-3	TGTGCCAGCAGTCCAGGGGGCCTGGGAAACACCATATATTTT	CASSPGGLGNTIYF
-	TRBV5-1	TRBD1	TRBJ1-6	TGCGCCAGCAGCTTGATGTGGACAGGGACAGCTTCACCCCTCCACTTT	CASSLMWTGTASPLHF
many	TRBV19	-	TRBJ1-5	TGTGCCAGTAGTATAGTGGGCGCAAGCAATCAGCCCCAGCATTTT	CASSIVGASNQPQHF
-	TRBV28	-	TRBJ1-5	TGTGCCAGCAGTCCGCCGGGACGGGGGCGCCAGCATTTT	CASSPPGRGRQHF
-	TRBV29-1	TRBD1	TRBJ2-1	TGCAGCGTTACCGGGACAGGGAATGAGCAGTTCTTC	CSVTGTGNEQFF